The source of this T cell receptor beta chain is a study of technical replicates of blood from a few donors. Only in-frame clones appear in the TCRdb table, and some are missing; sequencing was by immunoSEQ multiplex PCR. The sample records some 80,000 clones, 70% to 90% being singletons. Turning to this clone: A junction boundary mismatches the germline segment, possibly from a read error.

The CDR3 contains 12 residues. Germline CDR1 and CDR2: MNHEY and SVGAGI. This rearrangement joins TRBV6-5 to TRBJ2-1, with D possibly matching TRBD1 (6 bases). The clonotype comes from a human donor in good health. Some clones in this sample may be carry-over from other donors' samples. The sequenced sample was PBMCs. The CDR3 sequence: CASSSITGTPLF. The DNA of the CDR3 is TGTGCCAGCAGTTCGATAACAGGGACGCCGCTCTTC.